The rows below give T cell receptor beta chains drawn from one sample of a study of radiotherapy plus CTLA-4 blockade in lung cancer. Data came from immunoSEQ multiplex PCR; TCRdb stores just in-frame clones and leaves some out. Among tens of thousands of clones listed, roughly 80% were seen once. The sequencing here drew on peripheral blood, taken from a patient treated with radiotherapy plus ipilimumab. Receptors originate from a human donor with non-small cell lung cancer that progressed on radiotherapy plus ipilimumab. Each CDR3 is given with its conserved first and last residue. D genes are given only for firm matches. Rows may omit the clone size; those that give it use once, few, many or a size class.

cdr3_nt cdr3_aa v_call d_call j_call clone_size
TGTGCCAGTAGTATCCAGGGTGCGAACACCGGGGAGCTGTTTTTT CASSIQGANTGELFF TRBV19 NA TRBJ2-2 NA
TGTGCCAGCCTAGGCGGCACCTACAATGAGCAGTTCTTC CASLGGTYNEQFF TRBV6-1 NA TRBJ2-1 NA
TGTGCCAGCTCACTCACCAGAGGGACAGTAAACACCGGGGAGCTGTTTTTT CASSLTRGTVNTGELFF TRBV18 TRBD1 TRBJ2-2 NA
TGCGCCAGCAGCCAACAACTAACTCCCACAGATACGCAGTATTTT CASSQQLTPTDTQYF TRBV4-1 NA TRBJ2-3 NA
TGTGCCAGCAGTGCTTCCACGGGACAAAGATACGAGCAGTACTTC CASSASTGQRYEQYF TRBV25-1 NA TRBJ2-7 NA
TGTGCCAGTTCCACCCGGACAGGGATTTTTATGAACACTGAAGCTTTCTTT CASSTRTGIFMNTEAFF TRBV19 TRBD1 TRBJ1-1 NA
TGTGCCAGTAGTATTAGCGTGAACACTGAAGCTTTCTTT CASSISVNTEAFF TRBV19 NA TRBJ1-1 NA
TGTGCCAGCAGCCGACAGGGACTAGCCAAAAACATTCAGTACTTC CASSRQGLAKNIQYF TRBV6-1 NA TRBJ2-4 NA
TGTGCCAGCAGTAAACAGGGGGCCGCTGGCTACACCTTC CASSKQGAAGYTF TRBV28 TRBD1 TRBJ1-2 NA
TGTGCCACCAGCGCGTCGGTGGGAGGCACAGATACGCAGTATTTT CATSASVGGTDTQYF TRBV15 NA TRBJ2-3 few
TGCGCCAGCAGTGACTATAGAGGGATTAGGCAGCCCCAGCATTTT CASSDYRGIRQPQHF TRBV10-2 NA TRBJ1-5 once
TGTGCCAGCAGCGCAACAGGGAACACTGAAGCTTTCTTT CASSATGNTEAFF TRBV9 NA TRBJ1-1 NA
TGCGCCAGCAGCCAAGACGCTAGCGGGGTTCTTGAGCAGTTCTTC CASSQDASGVLEQFF TRBV4-1 TRBD2 TRBJ2-1 NA
TGTGCCAGCAGTTTTTCACCGACAGGGAGGAATGAAAAACTGTTTTTT CASSFSPTGRNEKLFF TRBV6-5 TRBD1 TRBJ1-4 NA
TGTGCCAGCAGTTTGGGCAGATTCTATGGCTACACCTTC CASSLGRFYGYTF TRBV28 NA TRBJ1-2 few
TGCAGTACTCGGGGGGTGGGCGGTCAAGAGACCCAGTACTTC CSTRGVGGQETQYF TRBV29-1 TRBD2 TRBJ2-5 NA